This T cell receptor (beta chain) originates from a study of Graves' ophthalmopathy and Graves' hyperthyroidism. Study results and limitations: The model predicted ophthalmopathy progression with 60% to 71% sensitivity and approximately 72% specificity.

The table lists this clonotype with a few counts. The antigen is not known. The CDR3 has 16 amino acids. Trimming removed 9 bases at V and 4 bases at J, with 19 bases between. Germline CDR1 and CDR2: SGHVS and FQNEAQ. RNA transcripts yielded amplified TCR beta CDR3 regions. First-round RT-PCR with HTBI primers preceded a second-round multiplex PCR. TCRdb re-analysed the multiplex PCR reads in MiXCR, keeping a single row per CDR3 protein. This sample has 200,000 to 300,000 distinct CDR3 sequences, with about 46% found just once. The chain has TRBV7-8 and TRBJ1-6, with D possibly TRBD1 on 6 matching bases. Sequencing was carried out using peripheral blood. This receptor was identified in an adult man with Graves' ophthalmopathy. CDR3 DNA sequence: TGTGCCAGTTCCCCCTCATCGGGACATTATAATTCACCCCTCCACTTT. Translating it yields CASSPSSGHYNSPLHF. Complete variable domain (other parts from reference TRBV7-8 and TRBJ1-6): GAGVSQSPRYKVAKRGQDVALRCDPISGHVSLFWYQQALGQGPEFLTYFQNEAQLDKSGLPSDRFFAERPEGSVSTLKIQRTQQEDSAVYLCASSPSSGHYNSPLHFGNGTRLTVT.